These T cell receptor beta chains were read from a single sample in a study of response to subunit inactivated influenza vaccine. TCRdb re-analysed the RT-PCR reads in MiXCR, keeping a single row per CDR3 protein. The table includes roughly 540,000 distinct CDR3 sequences, around 21% detected once. The same data also contributed to another study, on T cells expressing NK-cell markers.

The specimen was CD4+ T cells sorted from PBMCs, collected roughly 12 days after vaccination. These TCRs come from a man in his fifties who received an inactivated influenza vaccine. CDR3s include the opening cysteine and the closing phenylalanine or tryptophan. The order of the fields is J gene, CDR3 length, clone size, D gene, V gene, CDR3 protein, CDR3 DNA. A D gene is named only where the DNA matches it firmly. Clone size is stated in some rows and not others, as once, few, many or a class when expanded.

j_call: TRBJ2-6; cdr3_length: 18; clone_size: few; d_call: -; v_call: TRBV12-3/TRBV12-4; cdr3_aa: CASSFGGGPFSGANVLTF; cdr3_nt: TGTGCCAGCAGTTTCGGTGGCGGGCCCTTCTCTGGGGCCAACGTCCTGACTTTC
j_call: TRBJ2-2; cdr3_length: 16; clone_size: -; d_call: -; v_call: TRBV7-9; cdr3_aa: CASSFLTGLNTGELFF; cdr3_nt: TGTGCCAGCAGCTTTCTGACGGGGTTAAACACCGGGGAGCTGTTTTTT
j_call: TRBJ2-5; cdr3_length: 18; clone_size: -; d_call: -; v_call: TRBV7-2; cdr3_aa: CASSLGRPGTLVKETQYF; cdr3_nt: TGTGCCAGCAGCTTAGGGCGCCCCGGGACACTCGTTAAAGAGACCCAGTACTTC
j_call: TRBJ1-1; cdr3_length: 15; clone_size: -; d_call: TRBD1; v_call: TRBV29-1; cdr3_aa: CSVVQGIRMNTEAFF; cdr3_nt: TGCAGCGTTGTACAGGGGATTAGGATGAACACTGAAGCTTTCTTT
j_call: TRBJ2-7; cdr3_length: 12; clone_size: many; d_call: -; v_call: TRBV3-1; cdr3_aa: CASSQGTYEQYF; cdr3_nt: TGTGCCAGCAGCCAAGGGACCTACGAGCAGTACTTC
j_call: TRBJ2-7; cdr3_length: 12; clone_size: few; d_call: TRBD2; v_call: TRBV7-2; cdr3_aa: CCSGRRSNEQYF; cdr3_nt: TGTTGCAGCGGGAGACGGAGTAACGAGCAGTACTTC
j_call: TRBJ1-1; cdr3_length: 15; clone_size: -; d_call: TRBD1; v_call: TRBV7-2; cdr3_aa: CASSLVGQGSAEAFF; cdr3_nt: TGTGCCAGCAGCTTAGTAGGACAGGGCTCCGCTGAAGCTTTCTTT
j_call: TRBJ2-3; cdr3_length: 12; clone_size: few; d_call: -; v_call: TRBV20-1; cdr3_aa: CSARDHAAIQYF; cdr3_nt: TGCAGTGCTAGAGATCACGCGGCAATCCAGTATTTT
j_call: TRBJ2-3; cdr3_length: 13; clone_size: few; d_call: -; v_call: TRBV18; cdr3_aa: CASSPGSSYTQYF; cdr3_nt: TGTGCCAGCTCACCAGGGTCATCTTATACGCAGTATTTT
j_call: TRBJ2-1; cdr3_length: 18; clone_size: few; d_call: TRBD2; v_call: TRBV6-2/TRBV6-3; cdr3_aa: CASSYGTSGRGSYNEQFF; cdr3_nt: TGTGCCAGCAGTTACGGGACTAGCGGGAGGGGTTCCTACAATGAGCAGTTCTTC
j_call: TRBJ2-5; cdr3_length: 13; clone_size: -; d_call: -; v_call: TRBV11-3; cdr3_aa: CASSLRFMETQYF; cdr3_nt: TGTGCCAGCAGCTTAAGGTTCATGGAGACCCAGTACTTC
j_call: TRBJ2-7; cdr3_length: 15; clone_size: -; d_call: TRBD2; v_call: TRBV7-2; cdr3_aa: CASSKTSGTLLEQYF; cdr3_nt: TGTGCCAGCAGCAAGACTAGCGGAACCTTACTGGAGCAGTACTTC
j_call: TRBJ2-5; cdr3_length: 16; clone_size: few; d_call: -; v_call: TRBV4-3; cdr3_aa: CASSQNGYREGETQYF; cdr3_nt: TGCGCCAGCAGCCAAAATGGCTACAGGGAGGGAGAGACCCAGTACTTC
j_call: TRBJ2-5; cdr3_length: 17; clone_size: -; d_call: -; v_call: TRBV19; cdr3_aa: CASSSLLRAGNDQTQYF; cdr3_nt: TGTGCCAGTAGTAGCCTCCTCCGGGCAGGGAACGACCAGACCCAGTACTTC
j_call: TRBJ2-3; cdr3_length: 15; clone_size: once; d_call: -; v_call: TRBV11-2; cdr3_aa: CASSSSGHLRDTQYF; cdr3_nt: TGTGCCAGCAGCTCTTCGGGGCATTTGAGAGATACGCAGTATTTT
j_call: TRBJ1-5; cdr3_length: 13; clone_size: few; d_call: -; v_call: TRBV3-1; cdr3_aa: CASSQGNALPQHF; cdr3_nt: TGTGCCAGCAGCCAAGGCAACGCGCTGCCCCAGCATTTT
j_call: TRBJ1-6; cdr3_length: 14; clone_size: -; d_call: -; v_call: TRBV20-1; cdr3_aa: CSATLRGDNSPLHF; cdr3_nt: TGCAGTGCTACCCTCCGGGGCGATAATTCACCCCTCCACTTT
j_call: TRBJ1-2; cdr3_length: 12; clone_size: few; d_call: -; v_call: TRBV20-1; cdr3_aa: CSAVSYGQGYTF; cdr3_nt: TGCAGTGCTGTGTCCTACGGGCAGGGCTACACCTTC
j_call: TRBJ2-5; cdr3_length: 15; clone_size: -; d_call: TRBD1; v_call: TRBV20-1; cdr3_aa: CSARISGQTQETQYF; cdr3_nt: TGCAGTGCTAGGATTTCGGGACAGACGCAAGAGACCCAGTACTTC
j_call: TRBJ2-7; cdr3_length: 14; clone_size: few; d_call: TRBD1; v_call: TRBV2; cdr3_aa: CASSEDRGPYEQYF; cdr3_nt: TGTGCCAGCAGTGAAGACAGGGGCCCCTACGAGCAGTACTTC
j_call: TRBJ2-1; cdr3_length: 15; clone_size: -; d_call: -; v_call: TRBV10-1; cdr3_aa: CASSEDVQGYNEQFF; cdr3_nt: TGCGCCAGCAGTGAGGACGTACAGGGATACAATGAGCAGTTCTTC
j_call: TRBJ2-7; cdr3_length: 15; clone_size: few; d_call: -; v_call: TRBV3-1; cdr3_aa: CASSQGTEGSYEQYF; cdr3_nt: TGTGCCAGCAGCCAAGGGACAGAAGGCTCCTACGAGCAGTACTTC
j_call: TRBJ1-1; cdr3_length: 15; clone_size: -; d_call: -; v_call: TRBV12-3/TRBV12-4; cdr3_aa: CASSLGLVGLTEAFF; cdr3_nt: TGTGCCAGCAGCCTCGGACTGGTCGGTCTCACTGAAGCTTTCTTT
j_call: TRBJ2-2; cdr3_length: 16; clone_size: few; d_call: -; v_call: TRBV5-1; cdr3_aa: CASSGLGPANTGELFF; cdr3_nt: TGCGCCAGCAGCGGGCTTGGGCCAGCGAACACCGGGGAGCTGTTTTTT
j_call: TRBJ2-5; cdr3_length: 13; clone_size: many; d_call: -; v_call: TRBV6-6; cdr3_aa: CASQRTAQETQYF; cdr3_nt: TGTGCCAGCCAACGGACAGCTCAAGAGACCCAGTACTTC
j_call: TRBJ2-1; cdr3_length: 16; clone_size: -; d_call: TRBD2; v_call: TRBV9; cdr3_aa: CASSVAGGRQYNEQFF; cdr3_nt: TGTGCCAGCAGCGTAGCCGGCGGGAGACAGTACAATGAGCAGTTCTTC
j_call: TRBJ2-2; cdr3_length: 15; clone_size: -; d_call: TRBD1; v_call: TRBV5-1; cdr3_aa: CASSVDRVLTGELFF; cdr3_nt: TGCGCCAGCAGCGTCGACAGGGTTCTCACCGGGGAGCTGTTTTTT
j_call: TRBJ2-3; cdr3_length: 18; clone_size: -; d_call: TRBD2; v_call: TRBV10-3; cdr3_aa: CAISASGDPSGITDTQYF; cdr3_nt: TGTGCCATCAGCGCCAGTGGGGATCCTAGCGGGATCACAGATACGCAGTATTTT
j_call: TRBJ1-2; cdr3_length: 16; clone_size: -; d_call: TRBD1; v_call: TRBV4-3; cdr3_aa: CASSQGFGQEFYGYTF; cdr3_nt: TGCGCCAGCAGCCAAGGCTTCGGACAGGAATTCTATGGCTACACCTTC
j_call: TRBJ2-1; cdr3_length: 15; clone_size: few; d_call: TRBD1; v_call: TRBV14; cdr3_aa: CASSPHQRTGGKQFF; cdr3_nt: TGTGCCAGCAGCCCTCATCAACGGACAGGGGGCAAGCAGTTCTTC
j_call: TRBJ2-5; cdr3_length: 12; clone_size: few; d_call: -; v_call: TRBV24-1; cdr3_aa: CATSDTNRAQYF; cdr3_nt: TGTGCCACCAGTGATACCAACCGGGCCCAGTACTTC
j_call: TRBJ2-7; cdr3_length: 14; clone_size: -; d_call: TRBD1; v_call: TRBV5-6; cdr3_aa: CASSLFRGKYEQYF; cdr3_nt: TGTGCCAGCAGCTTGTTCAGGGGGAAATACGAGCAGTACTTC
j_call: TRBJ2-1; cdr3_length: 12; clone_size: many; d_call: -; v_call: TRBV29-1; cdr3_aa: CSAGDRNNEQFF; cdr3_nt: TGCAGCGCCGGGGACCGAAACAATGAGCAGTTCTTC
j_call: TRBJ1-6; cdr3_length: 15; clone_size: few; d_call: -; v_call: TRBV7-6; cdr3_aa: CASSLGAYNNSPLHF; cdr3_nt: TGTGCCAGCAGCTTAGGGGCATATAATAATTCACCCCTCCACTTT
j_call: TRBJ2-1; cdr3_length: 15; clone_size: few; d_call: -; v_call: TRBV29-1; cdr3_aa: CSVGARRSSYNEQFF; cdr3_nt: TGCAGCGTTGGTGCGAGGCGGAGCTCCTACAATGAGCAGTTCTTC
j_call: TRBJ2-2; cdr3_length: 16; clone_size: -; d_call: -; v_call: TRBV5-4; cdr3_aa: CASSLPPGQNTGELFF; cdr3_nt: TGTGCCAGCAGCTTGCCCCCGGGACAGAACACCGGGGAGCTGTTTTTT
j_call: TRBJ2-2; cdr3_length: 15; clone_size: -; d_call: -; v_call: TRBV5-1; cdr3_aa: CASSPIATDTGELFF; cdr3_nt: TGCGCCAGCAGCCCCATTGCGACGGACACCGGGGAGCTGTTTTTT
j_call: TRBJ2-1; cdr3_length: 12; clone_size: few; d_call: -; v_call: TRBV24-1; cdr3_aa: CATSDWVNEQFF; cdr3_nt: TGTGCCACCAGTGATTGGGTTAATGAGCAGTTCTTC
j_call: TRBJ2-5; cdr3_length: 17; clone_size: few; d_call: TRBD1; v_call: TRBV28; cdr3_aa: CASSFGGRRDSMETQYF; cdr3_nt: TGTGCCAGCAGTTTTGGGGGACGACGGGACAGTATGGAGACCCAGTACTTC
j_call: TRBJ2-2; cdr3_length: 15; clone_size: -; d_call: TRBD2; v_call: TRBV9; cdr3_aa: CASSAGTSGTGELFF; cdr3_nt: TGTGCCAGCAGCGCCGGGACTAGCGGCACCGGGGAGCTGTTTTTT
j_call: TRBJ2-3; cdr3_length: 17; clone_size: -; d_call: TRBD1; v_call: TRBV6-1; cdr3_aa: CASSLFPLGQGTDTQYF; cdr3_nt: TGTGCCAGCAGCCTATTTCCTTTGGGACAGGGCACAGATACGCAGTATTTT
j_call: TRBJ1-5; cdr3_length: 12; clone_size: -; d_call: -; v_call: TRBV6-2/TRBV6-3; cdr3_aa: CASSSPREPQHF; cdr3_nt: TGTGCCAGCAGTTCCCCCAGGGAACCCCAGCATTTT
j_call: TRBJ2-1; cdr3_length: 13; clone_size: -; d_call: -; v_call: TRBV6-2/TRBV6-3; cdr3_aa: CASSSRLSNEQFF; cdr3_nt: TGTGCCAGCAGTTCGCGCCTTTCCAATGAGCAGTTCTTC
j_call: TRBJ1-2; cdr3_length: 15; clone_size: -; d_call: TRBD1; v_call: TRBV5-1; cdr3_aa: CASSLDRGHNYGYTF; cdr3_nt: TGCGCCAGCAGCTTGGACAGGGGACATAACTATGGCTACACCTTC
j_call: TRBJ2-5; cdr3_length: 14; clone_size: few; d_call: -; v_call: TRBV7-9; cdr3_aa: CASSLSHDGGTQYF; cdr3_nt: TGTGCCAGCAGCTTATCCCACGACGGCGGGACCCAGTACTTC
j_call: TRBJ2-7; cdr3_length: 13; clone_size: many; d_call: -; v_call: TRBV12-3/TRBV12-4; cdr3_aa: CASSPGTNYEQYF; cdr3_nt: TGTGCCAGCAGTCCCGGGACAAACTACGAGCAGTACTTC
j_call: TRBJ2-7; cdr3_length: 15; clone_size: many; d_call: -; v_call: TRBV13; cdr3_aa: CASSLLGTIPYEQYF; cdr3_nt: TGTGCCAGCAGCTTACTAGGGACGATCCCCTACGAGCAGTACTTC
j_call: TRBJ2-7; cdr3_length: 13; clone_size: -; d_call: -; v_call: TRBV7-2; cdr3_aa: CASKDGNSYEQYF; cdr3_nt: TGTGCCAGCAAAGACGGCAACTCCTACGAGCAGTACTTC
j_call: TRBJ2-2; cdr3_length: 14; clone_size: few; d_call: -; v_call: TRBV5-1; cdr3_aa: CASSLVLETGELFF; cdr3_nt: TGCGCCAGCAGCTTGGTATTGGAAACCGGGGAGCTGTTTTTT
j_call: TRBJ1-4; cdr3_length: 16; clone_size: -; d_call: -; v_call: TRBV7-9; cdr3_aa: CASSLVGLRTNEKLFF; cdr3_nt: TGTGCCAGCAGCTTAGTAGGGCTACGGACTAATGAAAAACTGTTTTTT
j_call: TRBJ2-7; cdr3_length: 13; clone_size: few; d_call: -; v_call: TRBV18; cdr3_aa: CASSPNWGYEQYF; cdr3_nt: TGTGCCAGCTCACCAAACTGGGGCTACGAGCAGTACTTC
j_call: TRBJ1-2; cdr3_length: 16; clone_size: -; d_call: -; v_call: TRBV28; cdr3_aa: CASSFLPETANYGYTF; cdr3_nt: TGTGCCAGCAGTTTCCTCCCGGAGACGGCTAACTATGGCTACACCTTC
j_call: TRBJ2-3; cdr3_length: 15; clone_size: -; d_call: -; v_call: TRBV4-2; cdr3_aa: CASSQWGRGGHTQYF; cdr3_nt: TGTGCCAGCAGCCAGTGGGGCAGGGGAGGGCATACGCAGTATTTT
j_call: TRBJ2-5; cdr3_length: 14; clone_size: -; d_call: -; v_call: TRBV5-1; cdr3_aa: CASSLGADQETQYF; cdr3_nt: TGCGCCAGCAGCTTGGGGGCAGACCAAGAGACCCAGTACTTC
j_call: TRBJ2-1; cdr3_length: 13; clone_size: few; d_call: -; v_call: TRBV6-1; cdr3_aa: CASQSWGNNEQFF; cdr3_nt: TGTGCCAGCCAAAGTTGGGGGAACAATGAGCAGTTCTTC